This T cell receptor (beta chain) was documented in a study of blood T cell repertoires in COVID-19 (dated by TCRdb to about 2020). Context from the whole study: Samples from collaborators originated in the United States, Italy and Spain and spanned both the acute and convalescent phases of COVID-19. The repertoires were released in a freely available public database meant as a resource for research on the immune response to SARS-CoV-2. Samples were obtained from the ongoing ImmuneRACE study (first 160 participants) and from 1,000 to 1,500 subjects provided by 6 global collaborators. Subjects who had been exposed to COVID-19, were actively infected with it, or had recovered from it provided the deeply sampled blood TCRbeta repertoires that made up the dataset. The material from the prospective study consisted of cDNA or gDNA derived from T cells, B-cell-depleted T cells, or PBMCs. Where available, HLA class I and class II types were taken from metadata supplied by the sample provider and were not determined by assay-based typing. The sample metadata nearly always contained a de-identified subject ID, COVID-19 status, age in years and sex. Results and caveats for the whole study, not just this receptor: How much clinical and demographic metadata was included differed by source and by participant, and the metadata was provided uncurated.

Each collaborating institution followed its own protocols to collect whole blood in K2EDTA tubes. For TCRbeta analysis, collaborators shipped samples as frozen whole blood, isolated PBMCs, or DNA extracted from either of those sample types. The immunoSEQ Assay, a bias-controlled multiplex PCR, was used to amplify TCRbeta CDR3 regions from genomic DNA. From the authors' description of their analysis: Nucleated cell counts per sample were estimated from amplification of reference gene primers within the assay. To quantify the absolute abundance of each unique TCRbeta CDR3 rearrangement, sequence reads were collapsed and filtered. For each sample, productive Simpson clonality was calculated by taking the square root of Simpson's diversity index across productive rearrangements. TCRdb mirrors the immuneACCESS table, restricted to in-frame sequences. Some clones are absent from its copies; in checked studies, under half trace to an unresolved V gene, and the reason for the others is unknown. Clonal size and the V and J genes are those of that table, whereas D and trimming came from the DNA. This sample has over 200,000 clones in its table, and over 70% of those were observed once. The top ten clonotypes cover approximately 5.3% of the sample.

A remark on this clone: Its cognate antigen has yet to be identified. It has no much larger one-base neighbor in the sample; base qualities were not kept.

Input material: peripheral blood. The source of this sequence is an elderly man with acute or convalescent COVID-19.

The nucleotide sequence reads as follows: TGTGCCAGCAGCTTGAACAATCCCGGACAGCGAGAGACCCAGTACTTC. Its protein product is CASSLNNPGQRETQYF. The chain is assembled from TRBV5-8 and TRBJ2-5; a weak D assignment points to TRBD1 (6 bases agree). From the germline V gene, CDR1 is SGHTS and CDR2 is YDEGEE. The CDR3 holds 16 amino acids from the cysteine to the phenylalanine. Just CDR3 DNA is preserved here, 48 bases in frame from base 1. The junction carries 17 bases between V and J, which are trimmed by 1 base and 4 bases respectively.